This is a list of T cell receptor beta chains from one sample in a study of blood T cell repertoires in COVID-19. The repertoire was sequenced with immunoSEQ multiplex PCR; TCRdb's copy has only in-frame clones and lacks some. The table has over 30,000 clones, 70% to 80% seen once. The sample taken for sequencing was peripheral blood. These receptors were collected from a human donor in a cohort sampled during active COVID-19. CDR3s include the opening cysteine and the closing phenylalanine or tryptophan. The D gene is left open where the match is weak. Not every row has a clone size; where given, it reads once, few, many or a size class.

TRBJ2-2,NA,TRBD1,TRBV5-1,TGCGCCAGCAGCTTGGCCAGCGACAGGGCTACTAGAAACACCGGGGAGCTGTTTTTT,CASSLASDRATRNTGELFF
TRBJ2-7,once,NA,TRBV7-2,TGTGCCAGCAGCTTAGGGAGGGTGAGCGTGCAGTACTTC,CASSLGRVSVQYF
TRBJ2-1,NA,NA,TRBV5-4,TGTGCCAGCAGCTATGCCCCGGACTCTCATGAGCAGTTCTTC,CASSYAPDSHEQFF
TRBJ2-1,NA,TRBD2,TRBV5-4,TGTGCCAGCAGCTTGGATCCGGGGGGGACCTACAATGAGCAGTTCTTC,CASSLDPGGTYNEQFF
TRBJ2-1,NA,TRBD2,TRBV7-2,TGTGCCAGCAGCTTTACTAGCGGTGGGACCTACAATGAGCAGTTCTTC,CASSFTSGGTYNEQFF
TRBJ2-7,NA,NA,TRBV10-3,TGTGCCATCAGTGACCCTTCCGACAGATACGAGCAGTACTTC,CAISDPSDRYEQYF
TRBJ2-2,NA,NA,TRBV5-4,TGTGCCAGCAGCTCGGGAGCCGGGGAGCTGTTTTTT,CASSSGAGELFF
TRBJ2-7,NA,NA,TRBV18,TGTGCCAGCTCACCAGGGGGCGTCTACGAGCAGTACTTC,CASSPGGVYEQYF
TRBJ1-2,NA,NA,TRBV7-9,TGTGCCAGCAGCTCCCAGACAGACTATGGCTACACCTTC,CASSSQTDYGYTF
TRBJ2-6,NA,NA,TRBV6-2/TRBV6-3,TGTGCCAGCAGCTTACGGGTCTCTGGGGCCAACGTCCTGACTTTC,CASSLRVSGANVLTF
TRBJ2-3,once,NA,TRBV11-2,TGTGCCAGCAGCTCAGGCACAGTTGATACGCAGTATTTT,CASSSGTVDTQYF
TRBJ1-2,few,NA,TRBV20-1,TGCAGTGTATCCGACTATGGCTACACCTTC,CSVSDYGYTF
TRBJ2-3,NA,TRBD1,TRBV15,TGTGCCACCAGTCTGGACAGGAGGCCCCCAGATACGCAGTATTTT,CATSLDRRPPDTQYF
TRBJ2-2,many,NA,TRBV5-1,TGCGCCAGCAGCCTGCGCAGGGCGGCGAACACCGGGGAGCTGTTTTTT,CASSLRRAANTGELFF
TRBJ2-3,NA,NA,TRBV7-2,TGTGCCAGCATCAGACTACCCACAGATACGCAGTATTTT,CASIRLPTDTQYF
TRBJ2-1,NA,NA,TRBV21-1,TGTGCCAGCAGCAAAGACTCTAGGACAGGAAGCAATGAGCAGTTCTTC,CASSKDSRTGSNEQFF
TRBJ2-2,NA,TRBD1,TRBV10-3,TGTGCCATCAGTGAAAAGGGGGCCCCCACCGGGGAGCTGTTTTTT,CAISEKGAPTGELFF
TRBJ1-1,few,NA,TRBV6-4,TGTGCCAGCAGATCGACAGATTCGAACACTGAAGCTTTCTTT,CASRSTDSNTEAFF
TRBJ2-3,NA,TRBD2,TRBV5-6,TGTGCCAGCAGCTTGTCGCGGGGGAGCACAGATACGCAGTATTTT,CASSLSRGSTDTQYF
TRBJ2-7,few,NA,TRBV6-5,TGTGCCAGCAGTTACAGTGGAGGCTCCTACGAGCAGTACTTC,CASSYSGGSYEQYF
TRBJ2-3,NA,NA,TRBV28,TGTGCCAGCAGTTTATATTCGCTACCTCGTGGCGGAAGCACAGATACGCAGTATTTT,CASSLYSLPRGGSTDTQYF
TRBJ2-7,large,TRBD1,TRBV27,TGTGCCAGCAGTACCCTGGACAGGGGGCGATACGAGCAGTACTTC,CASSTLDRGRYEQYF
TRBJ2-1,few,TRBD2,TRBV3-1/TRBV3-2,TGTGCCAGCACTAGCGGTACCTACAATGAGCAGTTCTTC,CASTSGTYNEQFF
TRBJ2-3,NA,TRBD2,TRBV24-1,TGTGCCACCAGTGATTTTAGCGGGAAAGGGGGTAGAGGACGGGTCACCACTACAGATACGCAGTATTTT,CATSDFSGKGGRGRVTTTDTQYF
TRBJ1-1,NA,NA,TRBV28,TGTGCCAGCAGCTCCCGTCTTTTCGAAGCTTTCTTT,CASSSRLFEAFF
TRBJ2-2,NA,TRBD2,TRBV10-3,TGTGCCATCAGTGGTGGAGCGGGGGGGAACACCGGGGAGCTGTTTTTT,CAISGGAGGNTGELFF
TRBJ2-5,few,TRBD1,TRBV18,TGTGCCAGCTCACCTCAAATGGGGACAGAAGAGACCCAGTACTTC,CASSPQMGTEETQYF
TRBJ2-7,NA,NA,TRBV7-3,TGTGCCAGCAGCTTATGGGCGGGAAAGACCTACGAGCAGTACTTC,CASSLWAGKTYEQYF
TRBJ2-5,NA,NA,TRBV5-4,TGTGCCAGCAGCACCGGGACACTTCAAGAGACCCAGTACTTC,CASSTGTLQETQYF
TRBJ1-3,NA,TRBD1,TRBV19,TGTGCCAGTAGTTTTGGGGACAGGGGGCTTGGAAACACCATATATTTT,CASSFGDRGLGNTIYF
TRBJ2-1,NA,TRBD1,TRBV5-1,TGCGCCAGCAGCTTTTACAGGGGGCATGAGCAGTTCTTC,CASSFYRGHEQFF
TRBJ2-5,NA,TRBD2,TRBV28,TGTGCCAGCAGTTTAGGGGGGGGTTACCAAGAGACCCAGTACTTC,CASSLGGGYQETQYF
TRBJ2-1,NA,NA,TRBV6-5,TGTGCCAGCACCGGGGGGCGCTCCTACAATGAGCAGTTCTTC,CASTGGRSYNEQFF
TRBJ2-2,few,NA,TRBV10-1,TGCGCCAGCAGTGAGAAGGGTTCAGGGGCGAGGACCGGGGAGCTGTTTTTT,CASSEKGSGARTGELFF
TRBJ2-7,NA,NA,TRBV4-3,TGCGCCAGCAGCCAAGATAGAGCCTACGAGCAGTACTTC,CASSQDRAYEQYF
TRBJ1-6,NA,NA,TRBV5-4,TGTGCCAGCAGCTTGTGGAGCTCCTATAATTCACCCCTCCACTTT,CASSLWSSYNSPLHF
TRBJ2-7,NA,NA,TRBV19,TGTGCCAGACGGACTCGGGCGTGGGAGCAGTACTTC,CARRTRAWEQYF
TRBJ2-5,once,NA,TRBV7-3,TGTGCCAGCAGCCAGGGAGAGACCCAGTACTTC,CASSQGETQYF
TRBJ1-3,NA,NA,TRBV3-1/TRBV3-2,TGTGCCAGCGCCCGATCCGGACAGATCGGAAACACCATATATTTT,CASARSGQIGNTIYF
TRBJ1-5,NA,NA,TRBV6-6,TGTGCCAGCAGAGAGACTCAACGGAGCAATCAGCCCCAGCATTTT,CASRETQRSNQPQHF
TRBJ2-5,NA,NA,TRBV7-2,TGTGCGGTAGCAGTGGGGACACAAGAGACCCAGTACTTC,CAVAVGTQETQYF